One sample yielded the 4 T cell receptor beta chains listed below, sequenced in a study of cytomegalovirus exposure and HLA in healthy donors. Primers for the PCR totalled 60 Vbeta and 13 Jbeta. Assay used: immunoSEQ multiplex PCR; TCRdb lists only in-frame clones, some missing. Of tens of thousands of clones listed, around four fifths are singletons. Sequencing used PBMCs. The source of these receptors is a young man in good health and CMV-seronegative.

J is TRBJ1-2 and V is TRBV30; unclear D gene. V shed 5 bases and J shed 8 bases, with 21 bases lying between them. Germline values: CDR1 GTSNPN, CDR2 SVGIG (reference sequence). The CDR3 consists of 14 residues. The CDR3 reads CAWELPQRRSGYTF. The CDR3 region has the DNA TGTGCCTGGGAACTACCCCAACGACGAAGCGGCTACACCTTC.

V is TRBV6-5 and J is TRBJ2-3; possibly TRBD2 for D (5 bases). The CDR3 consists of 14 residues. Per the germline V gene, CDR1 is MNHEY and CDR2 is SVGAGI. V dropped 6 bases and J dropped 8 bases, with 18 bases sitting between them. The CDR3 region is CASSRTRTAGTQYF. The CDR3 DNA reads TGTGCCAGCAGCCGCACTAGGACGGCAGGTACGCAGTATTTT.

CDR3 in DNA: TGTGCCAGCAGTTTTAAAGGGCCCCGGGGTGCAGCGCAGTATTTT. Its protein product is CASSFKGPRGAAQYF. The chain employs TRBV28 and TRBJ2-3, with D perhaps matching TRBD2 (5 bases). Per the germline V gene, CDR1 is MDHEN and CDR2 is SYDVKM. CDR3 size: 15 residues. Trimming left V 3 bases short and J 10 bases short, with 20 bases between.

The chain recombines TRBV29-1 with TRBJ1-1; no reliable D call. Germline V CDR1 and CDR2: SQVTM, ANQGSEA. This CDR3 region has 13 residues. The V end lost 5 bases, the J end lost 6 bases, and 16 bases lay between the germline ends. The CDR3 sequence: CSVRTAPRSEAFF. As DNA, the CDR3 is TGCAGCGTTCGTACCGCACCTCGGTCTGAAGCTTTCTTT.